Below, 15 T cell receptor beta chains from the same sample are listed, as sequenced in a study of blood T cells in healthy people across ages. A sample-barcoded 5' primer and a J-beta primer mix were used in a second PCR of roughly 6 to 12 cycles. Each CDR3 protein gets one entry after TCRdb re-called the 5' RACE reads with MiXCR. This table holds about 930,000 distinct CDR3 sequences, just under 30% found once. The same sample was also studied in work on T cells of mothers and their children.

The sequencing sample was made of blood. These receptors all stem from a woman aged 40 to 55 in good health.

The chain joins TRBV25-1 to TRBJ2-7, with 8 bases lining up with TRBD1. The DNA end is a closer match to TRBJ2-5, so the J assignment may be wrong. Per germline, CDR1 MGHDK and CDR2 SYGVNS. This CDR3 spans 16 amino acids. As DNA, the CDR3 is TGTGCCAGCAGTGACCGGAACAGGGGGGTCGGAGAGACCCAGTACTTC. It codes for CASSDRNRGVGETQYF.

The rearrangement links TRBV5-5 to TRBJ1-2; TRBD1 matches 11 bases. V was pared by 4 bases and J by 2 bases, with 7 bases of the junction left unmatched. Germline V gene data show CDR1 as SGHKS and CDR2 as YYEKEE (reference sequence). CDR3 length equals 16 residues. The CDR3 region has the DNA TGTGCCAGCAGCAAAGGGACAGGGGGAGCGAACTATGGCTACACCTTC. This codes for CASSKGTGGANYGYTF.

Only a few counts were recorded for this clonotype. The chain has TRBV9 and TRBJ1-6; D ambiguous. Trimming left V 1 base short and J 0 bases short, with 8 bases between. The CDR3 has 16 residues. The germline CDR1 and CDR2 sequences are SGDLS and YYNGEE. CDR3 coding DNA: TGTGCCAGCAGCGTAACAAGCGGCTCCTATAATTCACCCCTCCACTTT. Its protein is CASSVTSGSYNSPLHF.

The CDR3 loop is CASSRGGMGSGTDTQYF. For the CDR3, the DNA is TGTGCCAGCAGCAGAGGGGGCATGGGCTCTGGCACAGATACGCAGTATTTT. The chain carries TRBV4-2 and TRBJ2-3; 7 bases line up with TRBD1. Per germline, CDR1 LGHNA and CDR2 YNFKEQ. J lost 1 base, V lost 5 bases, and 12 bases had no gene match. The CDR3 is 17 amino acids.

The chain carries TRBV2 and TRBJ2-1; TRBD2 matches at 13 bases. The CDR3 length is 16 residues. Germline V gives CDR1 SNHLY, CDR2 FYNNEI. The ends lost 10 bases at V and 9 bases at J; junction bases unmatched: 15. CDR3 in DNA: TGTGCCACCAGAGCGACTAGCGGGGGGAACAGAGGTGAGCAGTTCTTC. It yields the protein CATRATSGGNRGEQFF.

There are many counts of this clonotype. CDR3 amino acids: CASSQGPRTGTYEQYF. The CDR3 bases are TGCGCCAGCAGCCAAGGCCCCCGGACAGGGACCTACGAGCAGTACTTC. This chain links TRBV4-1 with TRBJ2-7; TRBD1 matches at 8 bases. The V and J ends lost 1 base and 2 bases, in that order; junction bases with no gene match: 7. The CDR3 contains 16 residues. Looked up from germline, CDR1 is MGHRA and CDR2 is YSYEKL.

This clonotype has a count of ten or more. The chain combines TRBV20-1 with TRBJ2-7; 8 bases are a match to TRBD1. The CDR3 has 14 amino acids. The ends lost 6 bases at V and 2 bases at J; junction bases unmatched: 9. Per the germline V gene, CDR1 is DFQATT and CDR2 is SNEGSKA (reference sequence). Here the CDR3 DNA reads TGCAGTGCCCTCGGACAGGGCCCTACCTACGAGCAGTACTTC. This encodes CSALGQGPTYEQYF.

A remark on this clonotype: The CDR3 does not end in the conserved phenylalanine or tryptophan, so this is likely a read error. The chain couples TRBV28 to TRBJ1-5; 7 nucleotides line up with TRBD1. The CDR3 has 16 amino acids. The V and J ends lost 5 bases and 3 bases, in that order; junction bases with no gene match: 10. Germline lookup yields CDR1 MDHEN and CDR2 SYDVKM. CDR3 sequence reads: CASSPSTGRDNQPQHL. CDR3 sequence (DNA): TGTGCCAGCAGTCCGTCGACAGGGAGAGACAATCAGCCCCAGCATTTA.

This clonotype was recorded a few times. This rearrangement joins TRBV20-1 to TRBJ1-1; weak D call: TRBD1 (6 bases). This CDR3 spans 16 amino acids. Trimming shortened V by 6 bases and J by 7 bases, and 27 bases separated the two germline ends. Germline V CDR1 and CDR2: DFQATT, SNEGSKA (reference sequence). CDR3 sequence: CSALIRGGRFSVEAFF. CDR3 sequence (DNA): TGCAGTGCATTGATTCGGGGGGGGCGCTTTTCCGTTGAAGCTTTCTTT.

This clonotype came up a few times. CDR3 DNA sequence: TGTGCCAGCAGCGTGGGGGGGGGTACTGAGCAGTTCTTC. This gives the protein CASSVGGGTEQFF. This chain joins TRBV9 and TRBJ2-1; 7 bases line up with TRBD2. V trimming: 2 bases; J trimming: 9 bases; junction bases outside the gene matches: 5. Germline values: CDR1 SGDLS, CDR2 YYNGEE. The CDR3 sequence is 13 residues long.

This CDR3 is CASSLVRGSAGELFF. As DNA, the CDR3 is TGTGCCAGCAGCTTAGTCAGGGGAAGTGCCGGGGAGCTGTTTTTT. This chain uses TRBV11-2 with TRBJ2-2; a weak D match, TRBD1 (6 bases). V lost 1 base and J 6 bases, leaving 12 bases between the germline ends. CDR3 length equals 15 residues. Germline lookup yields CDR1 SGHAT and CDR2 FQNNGV.

There are a few counts of this clonotype. This chain joins TRBV27 and TRBJ1-1, with 10 nucleotides matching TRBD1. The V gene's germline CDR1 is MNHEY and CDR2 SMNVEV (reference sequence). The CDR3 has 14 amino acids. V shed 3 bases and J 11 bases; nucleotides not matched to a gene: 9. The CDR3 sequence is CASSLSDRGLGAFF. The DNA of the CDR3 is TGTGCCAGCAGTTTGTCAGACAGGGGGCTGGGGGCTTTCTTT.

V is TRBV2 and J is TRBJ2-1; D is uncertain. The V gene lost 8 bases and the J gene lost 0 bases, with 11 bases spanning the gap. This CDR3 has 14 residues. The V gene's germline CDR1 is SNHLY and CDR2 FYNNEI. CDR3 amino acids: CASLLLTSYNEQFF. The CDR3 bases are TGTGCCAGCCTCCTACTGACCTCCTACAATGAGCAGTTCTTC.

This clonotype was picked up one time. V usage is TRBV30 and J usage is TRBJ2-5; D uncertain. V was pared by 0 bases and J by 4 bases, with 6 bases between. This CDR3 is 12 amino acids long. In germline, CDR1 is GTSNPN, CDR2 SVGIG (reference sequence). The CDR3 region is CAWSVGRETQYF. The CDR3 bases are TGTGCCTGGAGTGTGGGTCGAGAGACCCAGTACTTC.

Regarding this clonotype: A clone one base away is much larger, so this may be a read error. This chain joins TRBV5-1 and TRBJ2-3; 7 bases fit TRBD2. The CDR3 is 20 amino acids. The germline gives CDR1 SGHRS, CDR2 YFSETQ. CDR3 bases: TGCGCCAGCAGCGGGTTACCCCCTCCGAATAGCGGGCTCCGCACAGATATGCAGTATTTT. Translating gives CASSGLPPPNSGLRTDMQYF. The variable domain in full, with the rest retrieved from reference TRBV5-1 and TRBJ2-3, is KAGVTQTPRYLIKTRGQQVTLSCSPISGHRSVSWYQQTPGQGLQFLFEYFSETQRNKGNFPGRFSGRQFSNSRSEMNVSTLELGDSALYLCASSGLPPPNSGLRTDMQYFGPGTRLTVL.